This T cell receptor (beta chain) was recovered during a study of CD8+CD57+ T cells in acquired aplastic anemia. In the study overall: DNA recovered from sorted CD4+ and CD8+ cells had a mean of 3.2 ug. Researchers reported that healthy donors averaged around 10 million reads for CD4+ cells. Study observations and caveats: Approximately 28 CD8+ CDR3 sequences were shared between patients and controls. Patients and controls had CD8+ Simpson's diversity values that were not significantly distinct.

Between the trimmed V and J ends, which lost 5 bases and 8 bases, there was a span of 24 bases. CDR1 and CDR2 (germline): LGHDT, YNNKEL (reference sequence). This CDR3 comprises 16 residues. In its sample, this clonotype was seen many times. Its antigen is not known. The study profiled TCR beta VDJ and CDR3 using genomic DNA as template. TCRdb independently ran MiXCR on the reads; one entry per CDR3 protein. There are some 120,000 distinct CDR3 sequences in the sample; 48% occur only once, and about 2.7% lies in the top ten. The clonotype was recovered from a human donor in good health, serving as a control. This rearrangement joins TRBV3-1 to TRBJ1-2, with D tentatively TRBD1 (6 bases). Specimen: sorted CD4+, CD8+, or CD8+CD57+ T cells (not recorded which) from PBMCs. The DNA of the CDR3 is TGTGCCAGCAGCACCCTCCCCGGGACAAGGGAGTGGGGCTACACCTTC. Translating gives CASSTLPGTREWGYTF.